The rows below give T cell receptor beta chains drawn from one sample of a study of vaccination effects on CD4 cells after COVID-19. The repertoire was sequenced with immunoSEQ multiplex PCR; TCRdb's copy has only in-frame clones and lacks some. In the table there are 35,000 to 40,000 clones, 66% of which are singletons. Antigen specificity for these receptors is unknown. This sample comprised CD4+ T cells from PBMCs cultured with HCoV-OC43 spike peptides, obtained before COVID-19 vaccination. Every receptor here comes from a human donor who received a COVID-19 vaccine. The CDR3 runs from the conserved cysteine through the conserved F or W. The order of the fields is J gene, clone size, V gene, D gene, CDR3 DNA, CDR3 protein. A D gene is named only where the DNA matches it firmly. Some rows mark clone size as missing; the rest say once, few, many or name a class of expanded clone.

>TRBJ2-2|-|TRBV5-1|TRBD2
TGCGCCAGCAGCGATTTAGCGGGAGCATCCACCGGGGAGCTGTTTTTT
CASSDLAGASTGELFF
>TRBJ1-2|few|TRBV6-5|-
TGTGCCAGCAGGCGCGTGGGGGGCAGGTATGGCTACACCTTC
CASRRVGGRYGYTF
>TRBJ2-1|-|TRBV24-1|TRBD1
TGTGCCACCGGCGTGGGACAGGTGAATGAGCAGTTCTTC
CATGVGQVNEQFF
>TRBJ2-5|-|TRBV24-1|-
TGTGCCACCTCTCCGGGGTTTGGGGAGACCCAGTACTTC
CATSPGFGETQYF
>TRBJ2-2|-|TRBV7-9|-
TGTGCCAGCAGCTTAGGGTGGGACGCCGGGGAGCTGTTTTTT
CASSLGWDAGELFF
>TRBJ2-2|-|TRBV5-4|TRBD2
TGTGCCAGCAGCTCAGGACTAGCGGGAGTTACCGGGGAGCTGTTTTTT
CASSSGLAGVTGELFF
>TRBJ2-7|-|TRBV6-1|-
TGTGCCAGCAGTGAATTCCGGGGCTACGAGCAGTACTTC
CASSEFRGYEQYF
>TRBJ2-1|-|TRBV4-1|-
TGCGCCAGCAGCCAACCCCTAACCGCTACTAGAGGGCAGTTCTTC
CASSQPLTATRGQFF
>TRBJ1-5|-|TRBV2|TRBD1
TGTGCCAGCAGTGAAGCACAAGACAGGGTTCAGCCCCAGCATTTT
CASSEAQDRVQPQHF
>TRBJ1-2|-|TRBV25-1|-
TGTGCCACTAAGACAGCGGGCTATGGCTACACCTTC
CATKTAGYGYTF
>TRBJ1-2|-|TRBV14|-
TGTGCCAGCGGTGCCAACAACTATGGCTACACCTTC
CASGANNYGYTF
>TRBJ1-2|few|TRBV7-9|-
TGTGCCAGCTCTGGGGGTATCGATGGCTACACCTTC
CASSGGIDGYTF
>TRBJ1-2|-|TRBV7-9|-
TGTGCCATCACCGGGGCAGGAGGCTATGGCTACACCTTC
CAITGAGGYGYTF
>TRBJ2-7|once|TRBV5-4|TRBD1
TGTGCCAGCAGCTTCTTTGGTTGGGGACAGGGCTACGAGCAGTACTTC
CASSFFGWGQGYEQYF
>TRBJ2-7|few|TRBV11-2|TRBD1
TGTGCCAGCAGCTTAGCGGGACAGGATCGGCAGTACTTC
CASSLAGQDRQYF
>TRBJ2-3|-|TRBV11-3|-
TGTGCCAGCAGCTTCTCTTACCGGGACATAGCAGATACGCAGTATTTT
CASSFSYRDIADTQYF
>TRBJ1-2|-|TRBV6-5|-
TGTGCCAGCATGATGGGGGGGGCCGTAGCCTATGGCTACACCTTC
CASMMGGAVAYGYTF
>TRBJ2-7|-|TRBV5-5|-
TGTGCCAGCAGCTTGGTTGGGGGGCGCGGGGGCTACGAGCAGTACTTC
CASSLVGGRGGYEQYF
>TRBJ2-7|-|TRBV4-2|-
TGTGCCAGCAGTTTCCACGAGCAGTACTTC
CASSFHEQYF
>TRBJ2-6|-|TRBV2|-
TGTGCCAGCAGCTCACAGGGCGCAATTGCTGGGGCCAACGTCCTGACTTTC
CASSSQGAIAGANVLTF
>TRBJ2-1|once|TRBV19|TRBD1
TGTGCCAGTAGTATTGTGGGACAGGGGTTTTCCAATGAGCAGTTCTTC
CASSIVGQGFSNEQFF
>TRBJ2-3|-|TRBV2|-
TGTGCCAGCCTGACTAGGGGGACCACCGGTACGCAGTATTTT
CASLTRGTTGTQYF
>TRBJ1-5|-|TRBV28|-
TGTGCCAGCAGTTTTGTGGATCGGCCCCAGCATTTT
CASSFVDRPQHF
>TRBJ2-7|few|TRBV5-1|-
TGCGCCAGCAGTTACGCCAGGGTATCGTACTTC
CASSYARVSYF
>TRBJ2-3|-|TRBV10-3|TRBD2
TGTGCCACGGTAGCGGGAATCACAGATACGCAGTATTTT
CATVAGITDTQYF
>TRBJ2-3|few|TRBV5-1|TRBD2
TGCGCCAGCAGCTACGGAGCGGGAGAAACAGATACGCAGTATTTT
CASSYGAGETDTQYF
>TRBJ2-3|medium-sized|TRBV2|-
TGTGCCAGCGGGCTGGGTGGGGGTCCTGATACGCAGTATTTT
CASGLGGGPDTQYF
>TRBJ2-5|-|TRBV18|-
TGTGCCAGCTCACCAGGGCAAGAGACCCAGTACTTC
CASSPGQETQYF
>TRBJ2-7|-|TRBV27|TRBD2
TGTGCCAGTATCCCTAGCGGGGGGCGCTACGAGCAGTACTTC
CASIPSGGRYEQYF
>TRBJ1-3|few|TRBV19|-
TGTGCCAGTAACCCAGGGTCCACTGGAAACACCATATATTTT
CASNPGSTGNTIYF
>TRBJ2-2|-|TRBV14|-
TGTGCCAGCAGCCAAGAGGGATACGGGGAGCTGTTTTTT
CASSQEGYGELFF
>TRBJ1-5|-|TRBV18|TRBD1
TGTGCCAGCTCATACGACAGGGGCGAACCCCAGCATTTT
CASSYDRGEPQHF
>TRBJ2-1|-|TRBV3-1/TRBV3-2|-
TGTGCCAGCAAATGGGGGCTAGCTAACAATGAGCAGTTCTTC
CASKWGLANNEQFF
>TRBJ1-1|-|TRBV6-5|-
TGTGCCAGCAGTTACGCCCACAGATACACTGAAGCTTTCTTT
CASSYAHRYTEAFF
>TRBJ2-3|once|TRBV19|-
TGTGCCAGTAGTATTTTGCAGGGACCCACAGATACGCAGTATTTT
CASSILQGPTDTQYF
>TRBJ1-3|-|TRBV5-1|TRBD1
TGCGCCAGCAGCCTCGGGACAGGGGTTTTTGGAAACACCATATATTTT
CASSLGTGVFGNTIYF
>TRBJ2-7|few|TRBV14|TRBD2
TGTGCCAGCAGCCAAGAGGTTAGCGGGACCTACGAGCAGTACTTC
CASSQEVSGTYEQYF
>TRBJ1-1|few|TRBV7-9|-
TGTGCCAGCAGCTTACGGGGAGGAGGATGGAACACTGAAGCTTTCTTT
CASSLRGGGWNTEAFF
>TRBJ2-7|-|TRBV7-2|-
TGTGCCAGCAGCTTGAGGGGAGGTAACGAGCAGTACTTC
CASSLRGGNEQYF
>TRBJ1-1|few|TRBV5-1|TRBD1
TGCGCCAGCAGCCCCGGACAGGGGACCGGGAACACTGAAGCTTTCTTT
CASSPGQGTGNTEAFF
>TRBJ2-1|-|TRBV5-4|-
TGTGCCAGCAGCTTCCGGACTAACCCTACCTCCTACAATGAGCAGTTCTTC
CASSFRTNPTSYNEQFF
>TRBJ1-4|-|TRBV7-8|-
TGTGCCAGCAGCCCCGATGGGGGGGGGTTGAAAAAACTGTTTTTT
CASSPDGGGLKKLFF
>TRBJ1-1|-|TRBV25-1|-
TGTGCCAGCAGTGAGGGTACGTACACTGAAGCTTTCTTT
CASSEGTYTEAFF
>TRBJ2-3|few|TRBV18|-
TGTGCCAGCTCACCCGGACTAAACACAGATACGCAGTATTTT
CASSPGLNTDTQYF
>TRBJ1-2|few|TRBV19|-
TGTGCCAGTAGTATTGTGGCCCACTATGGCTACACCTTC
CASSIVAHYGYTF
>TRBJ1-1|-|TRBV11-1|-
TGTGCCAGCAGCAATAGTCGGGCCAGTTTGAACACTGAAGCTTTCTTT
CASSNSRASLNTEAFF
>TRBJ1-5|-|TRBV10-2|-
TGCGCCAGCAGTGAGTCAGGGGCGAATCAGCCCCAGCATTTT
CASSESGANQPQHF
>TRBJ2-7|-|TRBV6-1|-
TGTGCCAGCAGTGAATTTGGGGGGGCCCCCTACGAGCAGTACTTC
CASSEFGGAPYEQYF
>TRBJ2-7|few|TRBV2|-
TGTGCCAGCAGTGAACGGCAGGCCATATCCGAGCAGTACTTC
CASSERQAISEQYF
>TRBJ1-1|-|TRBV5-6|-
TGTGCCAGCAGCTACAAAATAGGGGTAGCCCCCTCCACGGCTGAAGCTTTCTTT
CASSYKIGVAPSTAEAFF
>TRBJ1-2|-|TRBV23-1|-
TGCGCCAGCAGTCAATCTCGATTTGGCCTTCGGGAATATGGCTACACCTTC
CASSQSRFGLREYGYTF
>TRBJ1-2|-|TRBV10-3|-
TGTGCCATCAGGGGACCGACTAACTATGGCTACACCTTC
CAIRGPTNYGYTF
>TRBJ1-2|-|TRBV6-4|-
TGTGCCACAAGACCTTCCCCCGGGGGGGGCTATGGCTACACCTTC
CATRPSPGGGYGYTF